The T cell receptor beta chain described here comes from a study of cytomegalovirus exposure and HLA in healthy donors. The ends were cut back, 0 bases at V and 8 bases at J, with 20 bases in the middle. The length of the CDR3 is 16 residues. Germline assignment: CDR1 SGHNT and CDR2 YYREEE (reference sequence). TCRdb's table, derived via immunoSEQ multiplex PCR, lists solely in-frame clones and lacks some. The sample records approximately 270,000 clones, just over 85% being singletons. This chain connects TRBV5-4 to TRBJ1-1; D unresolved. This sequence was found in a woman under 30 in good health and CMV-seronegative. Sequenced material: PBMCs. In DNA, the CDR3 is TGTGCCAGCAGCTTGGGAACCCGGGCAACTACGGGGGAAGCTTTCTTT. It specifies CASSLGTRATTGEAFF.